This entry concerns a single T cell receptor (beta chain). A second PCR, run for roughly 7 to 12 cycles, used a sample-barcoded 5' primer plus a J-beta primer mix. TCRdb ran MiXCR on the 5' RACE reads and lists one entry per CDR3 protein. Of about 750,000 distinct CDR3 sequences detected, 53% appear once; the ten largest clones hold roughly 40%. The data belong to a study of blood T cells in healthy people across ages. Germline V gene data show CDR1 as SQVTM and CDR2 as ANQGSEA. The CDR3 runs 14 residues. The sequenced sample was blood. The chain combines TRBV29-1 with TRBJ2-1; no definite D call. The last part of the DNA fits TRBJ2-7 better; the J call may be wrong. This clonotype originated in a man older than 75 in good health. The CDR3 DNA reads as TGCAGCGTTGGAGTTGCAGGTTCGATCTCCGAGCAGTACTTC. This translates into CSVGVAGSISEQYF.